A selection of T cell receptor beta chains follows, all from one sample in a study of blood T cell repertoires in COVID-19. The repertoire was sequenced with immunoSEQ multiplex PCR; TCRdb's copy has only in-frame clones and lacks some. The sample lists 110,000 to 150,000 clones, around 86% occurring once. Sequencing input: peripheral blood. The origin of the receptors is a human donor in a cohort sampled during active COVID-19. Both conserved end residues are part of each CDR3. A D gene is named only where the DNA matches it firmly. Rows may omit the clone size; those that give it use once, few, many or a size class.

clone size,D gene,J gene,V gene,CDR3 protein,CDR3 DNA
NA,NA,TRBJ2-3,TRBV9,CASSPPAVGVGTDTQYF,TGTGCCAGCAGCCCACCTGCGGTGGGAGTGGGGACAGATACGCAGTATTTT
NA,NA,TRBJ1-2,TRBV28,CASSFRGKYGYTF,TGTGCCAGCAGTTTTAGGGGGAAGTATGGCTACACCTTC
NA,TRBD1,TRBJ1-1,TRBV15,CATSRRTGAANTEAFF,TGTGCCACCAGCAGACGGACAGGGGCGGCGAACACTGAAGCTTTCTTT
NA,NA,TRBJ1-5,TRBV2,CASSELGRRNQPQHF,TGTGCCAGCAGTGAACTAGGGAGGCGCAATCAGCCCCAGCATTTT
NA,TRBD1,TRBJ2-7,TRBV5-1,CASSQKGAYEQYF,TGCGCCAGCAGCCAGAAGGGGGCGTACGAGCAGTACTTC
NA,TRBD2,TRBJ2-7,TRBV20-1,CSASPGTSGSIGYEQYF,TGCAGTGCTAGTCCCGGGACTAGCGGGAGCATCGGGTACGAGCAGTACTTC
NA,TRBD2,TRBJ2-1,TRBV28,CASIKLAGGNGQFF,TGTGCCAGCATTAAGCTAGCGGGAGGAAATGGGCAGTTCTTC
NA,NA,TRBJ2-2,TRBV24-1,CAAQSRDTSGTGELFF,TGTGCCGCCCAAAGCCGGGACACCTCGGGGACCGGGGAGCTGTTTTTT
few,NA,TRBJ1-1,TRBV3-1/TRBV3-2,CASSQGLGDAFF,TGTGCCAGCAGCCAAGGGTTGGGAGACGCTTTCTTT
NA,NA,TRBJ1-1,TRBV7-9,CASSLVPVEEYTEAFF,TGTGCCAGCAGCTTGGTTCCCGTCGAGGAGTACACTGAAGCTTTCTTT
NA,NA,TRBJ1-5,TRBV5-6,CASSWGGNQPQHF,TGTGCCAGCAGCTGGGGGGGAAATCAGCCCCAGCATTTT
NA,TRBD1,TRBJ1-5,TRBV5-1,CASSLTGGAEPQHF,TGCGCCAGCAGCTTGACAGGGGGCGCCGAGCCCCAGCATTTT
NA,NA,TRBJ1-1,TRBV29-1,CSVEDLKGGPEAFF,TGCAGCGTTGAAGATCTTAAGGGAGGCCCTGAAGCTTTCTTT
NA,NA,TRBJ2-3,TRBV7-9,CASSLAPGSGTDTQYF,TGTGCCAGCAGCCTCGCGCCGGGGTCGGGCACAGATACGCAGTATTTT
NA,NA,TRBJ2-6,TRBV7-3,CASSSLRGSGANVLTF,TGTGCCAGCAGCTCCCTCAGGGGCTCTGGGGCCAACGTCCTGACTTTC
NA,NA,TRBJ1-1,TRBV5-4,CATTLGTEAFF,TGTGCCACGACCCTAGGAACTGAAGCTTTCTTT